These 7 T cell receptor beta chains originate from one sample sequenced in a study of blood T cell repertoires in COVID-19. TCRdb's table, derived via immunoSEQ multiplex PCR, lists solely in-frame clones and lacks some. The sample consists of about 210,000 clones, around 80% of them appearing once. Sequenced: peripheral blood. Receptors originate from a woman aged 40 to 55 with acute or convalescent COVID-19.

Comments on this clone: Relative to the germline gene, one junction end is altered; a read error may explain this. The rearrangement joins TRBV7-9 to TRBJ1-6, with D possibly TRBD1 on 6 matching bases. CDR1 is SEHNR, CDR2 FQNEAQ, per germline (reference sequence). The CDR3 loop spans 18 amino acids. CDR3 in DNA: TGTGCCAGCAGTTTAGAGAACACATTTGGACAGACTAATTCACCCCTCCACTTT. This codes for CASSLENTFGQTNSPLHF.

This chain connects TRBV7-9 to TRBJ2-1, with TRBD2 matching 7 bases. V gave up 1 base and J gave up 0 bases; unmatched junction bases: 6. Looked up from germline, CDR1 is SEHNR and CDR2 is FQNEAQ (reference sequence). This CDR3 region has 17 residues. CDR3 in amino acids: CASSLGAVAGSYNEQFF. CDR3 in DNA: TGTGCCAGCAGCTTAGGGGCGGTAGCGGGCTCCTACAATGAGCAGTTCTTC. Complete variable domain (other parts from reference TRBV7-9 and TRBJ2-1): DTGVSQNPRHKITKRGQNVTFRCDPISEHNRLYWYRQTLGQGPEFLTYFQNEAQLEKSRLLSDRFSAERPKGSFSTLEIQRTEQGDSAMYLCASSLGAVAGSYNEQFFGPGTRLTVL.

The chain carries TRBV5-1 and TRBJ2-3; 8 positions match TRBD2. Losses at the gene ends were 0 bases for V and 4 bases for J; bases not matched to a gene: 4. The germline CDR1 and CDR2 sequences are SGHRS and YFSETQ. The CDR3 covers 15 residues. The CDR3 bases are TGCGCCAGCAGCTTGGGGCTAGCGGGTGCAGATACGCAGTATTTT. It specifies CASSLGLAGADTQYF. Together with reference TRBV5-1 and TRBJ2-3, the CDR3 gives the full variable domain: KAGVTQTPRYLIKTRGQQVTLSCSPISGHRSVSWYQQTPGQGLQFLFEYFSETQRNKGNFPGRFSGRQFSNSRSEMNVSTLELGDSALYLCASSLGLAGADTQYFGPGTRLTVL.

The chain employs TRBV5-1 and TRBJ2-1; a possible D gene is TRBD2 (6 bases). The CDR3 extends over 15 amino acids. Germline loops: CDR1 SGHRS, CDR2 YFSETQ. V gave up 4 bases and J gave up 5 bases, with 16 bases separating them. The CDR3 loop is CASSQPGTRNNEQFF. CDR3 coding DNA: TGCGCCAGCAGCCAACCCGGGACTCGAAACAATGAGCAGTTCTTC. Together with reference TRBV5-1 and TRBJ2-1, the CDR3 gives the full variable domain: KAGVTQTPRYLIKTRGQQVTLSCSPISGHRSVSWYQQTPGQGLQFLFEYFSETQRNKGNFPGRFSGRQFSNSRSEMNVSTLELGDSALYLCASSQPGTRNNEQFFGPGTRLTVL.

The chain has TRBV2 and TRBJ2-7, with TRBD1 as a possible D gene (5 bases). The CDR3 spans 12 residues. Germline assignment: CDR1 SNHLY and CDR2 FYNNEI. The V end was cut by 7 bases, the J end by 5 bases, with 12 bases between. The CDR3 DNA is TGTGCCAGCACCCAGGGAAATGACGAGCAGTACTTC. Its translation is CASTQGNDEQYF.

CDR3: CASGTAYNEQFF. As DNA, the CDR3 is TGTGCCAGCGGAACAGCTTACAATGAGCAGTTCTTC. This chain uses TRBV6-5 with TRBJ2-1; no clear D. V was shortened by 8 bases and J by 4 bases, with 9 bases between the two germline ends. The CDR3 is 12 amino acids. Germline loops: CDR1 MNHEY, CDR2 SVGAGI.

The rearrangement joins TRBV18 to TRBJ2-5; D is possibly TRBD1 (6 bases). The CDR3 is made up of 15 amino acids. V shed 3 bases and J shed 3 bases, with 14 bases lying between them. Germline CDR1 reads KGHSH; CDR2 reads LQKENI. The CDR3 here is CASSPMIGTKETQYF. Here the CDR3 DNA reads TGTGCCAGCTCACCGATGATCGGGACAAAAGAGACCCAGTACTTC.